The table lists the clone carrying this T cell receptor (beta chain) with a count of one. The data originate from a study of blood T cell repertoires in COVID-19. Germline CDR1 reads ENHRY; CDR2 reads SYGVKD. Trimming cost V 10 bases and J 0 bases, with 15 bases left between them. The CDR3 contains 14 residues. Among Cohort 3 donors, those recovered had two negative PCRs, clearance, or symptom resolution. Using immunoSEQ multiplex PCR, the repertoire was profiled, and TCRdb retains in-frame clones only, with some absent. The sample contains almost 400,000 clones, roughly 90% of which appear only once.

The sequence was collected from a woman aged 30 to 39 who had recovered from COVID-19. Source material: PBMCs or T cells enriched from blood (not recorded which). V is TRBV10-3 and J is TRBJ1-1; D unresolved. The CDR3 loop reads CATKKSGMNTEAFF. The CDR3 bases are TGTGCCACCAAAAAGTCGGGTATGAACACTGAAGCTTTCTTT.